These T cell receptor beta chains were read from a single sample in a study of early T cells in non-severe SARS-CoV-2 infection. TCRdb re-derived calls from the 5' RACE reads in MiXCR, one entry per CDR3 protein. Here the sample spans 30,000 to 45,000 distinct CDR3 sequences, roughly 6.2% being singletons. The sample taken for sequencing was whole blood. Receptors were obtained from an adult who was a healthcare worker with PCR-confirmed SARS-CoV-2 infection or an uninfected control (not recorded which). Each CDR3 is given without its conserved first and last residue. D genes are given only for firm matches.

cdr3_aa j_call d_call v_call
ASSLTGGDTDTQY TRBJ2-3 TRBD2 TRBV5-1
ASSPGRRGNEKLF TRBJ1-4 NA TRBV25-1
ASSSSRSEQF TRBJ2-1 NA TRBV3-1
ASSIAWGRSGNTIY TRBJ1-3 NA TRBV7-9
ASSRGLGVSYEQY TRBJ2-7 TRBD2 TRBV5-1
ASSPRSRENTEAF TRBJ1-1 NA TRBV12-3/TRBV12-4
ASRRTGRGETQY TRBJ2-5 TRBD1 TRBV2
ASSYDGTGDQPQH TRBJ1-5 TRBD1 TRBV6-5
ASSLETSGRAGEQF TRBJ2-1 TRBD2 TRBV28
ASSLALRSEQF TRBJ2-1 NA TRBV7-3
ASSLGAYGYT TRBJ1-2 NA TRBV5-1
SATSGSYEQY TRBJ2-7 TRBD2 TRBV20-1
ASSLQGATDTQY TRBJ2-3 NA TRBV5-4
AISVGTGRDGYT TRBJ1-2 TRBD1 TRBV10-3
ASSFRGRTGELF TRBJ2-2 NA TRBV7-2
ASSQSSHLNEQF TRBJ2-1 NA TRBV3-1
ASSPGGGLGWY TRBJ2-5 TRBD2 TRBV6-5
ASSLAGTTLEQY TRBJ2-7 TRBD2 TRBV7-8
ASSLALSSGRTDTQY TRBJ2-3 TRBD2 TRBV7-2
STLDLQGTQY TRBJ2-5 NA TRBV20-1
ASSSLGGSYNEQF TRBJ2-1 TRBD2 TRBV7-2
ASARETSGILPNTGELF TRBJ2-2 NA TRBV3-2
ASSLDYSGIQTQY TRBJ2-5 NA TRBV5-4
ATSHRARSTGELF TRBJ2-2 NA TRBV24-1
AWSVEGLAETQY TRBJ2-5 TRBD2 TRBV30
SARDLRGPYEQY TRBJ2-7 NA TRBV20-1
ASSVEGLAIYNEQF TRBJ2-1 TRBD2 TRBV9
ASSYSAGPKNIQY TRBJ2-4 NA TRBV6-5
SAKPGLAADTQY TRBJ2-3 TRBD2 TRBV20-1
ASSPGTSNYGYT TRBJ1-2 NA TRBV18
ASSPRDWSYEQY TRBJ2-7 NA TRBV18
ASSQTGGPSYEQY TRBJ2-7 TRBD1 TRBV12-3/TRBV12-4
SARDRSGSTDTQY TRBJ2-3 TRBD2 TRBV20-1
ASRQGIDQETQY TRBJ2-5 NA TRBV19
ATSKGRQYGYT TRBJ1-2 NA TRBV15
SARDLRSSGYEETQY TRBJ2-5 NA TRBV20-1
ASSFPGLGDEQF TRBJ2-1 TRBD2 TRBV18
ASSSRQVYEQY TRBJ2-7 NA TRBV12-3/TRBV12-4
SAADRAGNTIY TRBJ1-3 TRBD1 TRBV20-1
ASSTPNQGLEQY TRBJ2-7 NA TRBV27
ASSLRLAGGRGETQY TRBJ2-5 TRBD2 TRBV5-1
ATSRHGETDTQY TRBJ2-3 NA TRBV24-1
ASSRYLAGDGTQY TRBJ2-5 TRBD2 TRBV19
AISQQGFQETQY TRBJ2-5 NA TRBV10-3
ASSFGQPFSGNTIY TRBJ1-3 NA TRBV28
ASSSLTGPNNEQF TRBJ2-1 NA TRBV28
ASSLDGGAAEQY TRBJ2-7 TRBD2 TRBV7-2